One sample yielded the 22 T cell receptor beta chains listed below, sequenced in a study of Graves' ophthalmopathy and Graves' hyperthyroidism. Amplified TCR beta CDR3 regions were obtained using RNA transcripts as template. The library came from an HTBI-primed first-round RT-PCR and a second-round multiplex PCR. TCRdb itself ran the multiplex PCR reads through MiXCR, one entry per CDR3 protein. The profile shows about 550,000 distinct CDR3 sequences, 35% to 40% of them singletons. The sample consisted of peripheral blood or thyroid tissue (not recorded which). These receptors all stem from an adult man with Graves' hyperthyroidism.

The J gene is TRBJ2-3, the V gene TRBV5-1; 13 nucleotides agree with TRBD2. V was clipped by 5 bases and J by 2 bases; unmatched bases: 8. The CDR3 is made up of 17 amino acids. Germline CDR1 reads SGHRS; CDR2 reads YFSETQ. The CDR3 protein is CASRSGGLAGVTDTQYF. CDR3 coding DNA: TGCGCCAGCAGATCTGGAGGACTAGCGGGAGTCACAGATACGCAGTATTTT.

About this clonotype: At one end the junction does not follow the germline gene, possibly because of a read error. The rearrangement joins TRBV9 to TRBJ2-3, with TRBD2 identical over 10 bases. This CDR3 spans 17 amino acids. Looked up from germline, CDR1 is SGDLS and CDR2 is YYNGEE. The CDR3: CASSVGVSGGRTDTRYF. The CDR3 coding sequence is TGTGCCAGCAGCGTAGGTGTTAGCGGGGGGCGCACAGATACGCGGTATTTT.

This chain uses TRBV2 with TRBJ2-5; TRBD1 is a possible D gene (6 bases). Per germline, CDR1 SNHLY and CDR2 FYNNEI. This CDR3 is 14 amino acids long. Trimming took 6 bases from V and 0 from J, leaving 11 bases between them. Here the CDR3 reads CASSTGTDQETQYF. The CDR3 DNA reads TGTGCCAGCAGCACAGGGACGGACCAAGAGACCCAGTACTTC. Together with reference TRBV2 and TRBJ2-5, the CDR3 gives the full variable domain: EPEVTQTPSHQVTQMGQEVILRCVPISNHLYFYWYRQILGQKVEFLVSFYNNEISEKSEIFDDQFSVERPDGSNFTLKIRSTKLEDSAMYFCASSTGTDQETQYFGPGTRLLVL.

This clonotype was seen many times. The gene calls are TRBV2 and TRBJ1-4; TRBD1 matches at 7 bases. With 9 bases clipped from V and 9 bases from J, the junction kept 7 bases outside the gene matches. CDR1 and CDR2 from the germline V gene are SNHLY and FYNNEI. The length of the CDR3 is 12 residues. The CDR3 nucleotides read TGTGCCAGTGCCGGGACAGTCCAAAAACTGTTTTTT. Its protein product is CASAGTVQKLFF. The full variable domain, in which reference TRBV2 and TRBJ1-4 provide the parts outside the CDR3, is EPEVTQTPSHQVTQMGQEVILRCVPISNHLYFYWYRQILGQKVEFLVSFYNNEISEKSEIFDDQFSVERPDGSNFTLKIRSTKLEDSAMYFCASAGTVQKLFFGSGTQLSVL.

This clonotype was picked up many times. The chain uses TRBV29-1 and TRBJ1-3; D remains ambiguous. V lost 4 bases and J lost 2, with 0 bases in between. CDR1 SQVTM and CDR2 ANQGSEA come from the germline V gene. The CDR3 is 10 amino acids. The CDR3 DNA reads as TGCAGCGTTGCTGGAAACACCATATATTTT. It codes for CSVAGNTIYF.

This chain joins TRBV6-5 and TRBJ2-5; 9 bases fit TRBD2. J gave up 1 base and V 2 bases, and 2 bases lay outside the gene matches. This CDR3 comprises 15 residues. Germline CDR1 is MNHEY and CDR2 is SVGAGI. This CDR3 is CASSYQTSGQETQYF. The CDR3 nucleotides are TGTGCCAGCAGTTACCAGACTAGCGGCCAAGAGACCCAGTACTTC.

At least ten counts were recorded for this clonotype. The J gene is TRBJ2-6, the V gene TRBV5-1, with D tentatively TRBD1 (5 bases). Germline CDR1 reads SGHRS; CDR2 reads YFSETQ. V dropped 2 bases and J dropped 2 bases, with 8 bases sitting between them. The CDR3 covers 15 residues. CDR3 sequence: CASSFQQAGANVLTF. The CDR3, as DNA: TGCGCCAGCAGCTTTCAACAGGCTGGGGCCAACGTCCTGACTTTC.

This clonotype was found many times. The V gene is TRBV20-1, the J gene TRBJ1-6; 7 bases match TRBD1. J was trimmed by 8 bases and V by 0 bases; bases with no gene match: 10. Germline V gives CDR1 DFQATT, CDR2 SNEGSKA (reference sequence). This CDR3 has 16 residues. CDR3 region: CSARDLVRGLYSPLHF. The CDR3, as DNA: TGCAGTGCTAGAGATCTGGTCAGGGGGTTATATTCACCCCTCCACTTT.

This clonotype was detected many times. This rearrangement joins TRBV5-5 to TRBJ1-5; no firm D call. Trimming removed 5 bases at V and 1 base at J, with 13 bases between. CDR3 length: 15 residues. Germline-derived CDR1 and CDR2 are SGHKS and YYEKEE (reference sequence). CDR3 sequence reads: CASSWIVGSNQPQHF. Here the CDR3 DNA reads TGTGCCAGCAGTTGGATTGTAGGGAGCAATCAGCCCCAGCATTTT.

V usage is TRBV11-2 and J usage is TRBJ2-5; 12 nucleotides align to TRBD2. CDR1 is SGHAT and CDR2 is FQNNGV in the germline V gene. The CDR3 has 16 amino acids. V lost 6 bases and J lost 0; bases outside the gene matches: 5. CDR3 DNA sequence: TGTGCCAGCAGGGGACTAGCGGGCATATACCAAGAGACCCAGTACTTC. It encodes CASRGLAGIYQETQYF.

As regards this clonotype: A read error may account for a junction end that differs from germline. The CDR3 sequence: CASSSPGQGATGGLFF. CDR3 DNA: TGTGCCAGCAGTTCCCCGGGACAGGGGGCAACCGGGGGGCTGTTTTTT. The rearrangement uses TRBV7-2 and TRBJ2-2; 12 bases are shared with TRBD1. The CDR3 covers 16 residues. Germline-derived CDR1 and CDR2 are SGHTA and FQGNSA.

There are many counts of this clonotype. The chain combines TRBV12-3 or TRBV12-4 with TRBJ2-5, with TRBD2 matching over 10 bases. This CDR3 has 14 amino acids. V was pared by 4 bases and J by 5 bases, with 4 bases of the junction left unmatched. CDR3 sequence: CASSWTSGGETQYF. CDR3 bases: TGTGCCAGCAGTTGGACTAGCGGTGGGGAGACCCAGTACTTC.

This clonotype showed up many times. V and J are TRBV7-6 and TRBJ2-5; D unclear. The CDR3 loop spans 15 amino acids. V was cut by 1 base and J by 5 bases, with 14 bases left in between. The germline V gene has CDR1 SGHVS and CDR2 FNYEAQ. The CDR3 DNA is TGTGCCAGCAGCTTAGGATCAGGTCCTAGGGAGACCCAGTACTTC. Translating it yields CASSLGSGPRETQYF. Full variable domain (missing parts from reference TRBV7-6 and TRBJ2-5): GAGVSQSPRYKVTKRGQDVALRCDPISGHVSLYWYRQALGQGPEFLTYFNYEAQQDKSGLPNDRFSAERPEGSISTLTIQRTEQRDSAMYRCASSLGSGPRETQYFGPGTRLLVL.

The genes are TRBV24-1 and TRBJ1-2, with D hard to call. CDR1 is KGHDR and CDR2 is SFDVKD in the germline V gene. The CDR3 loop spans 15 amino acids. V lost 4 bases, J lost 1 base, and 12 bases lay in between. CDR3 DNA sequence: TGTGCCACCAGTGACCGAGCGGGAGATAACTATGGCTACACCTTC. Protein: CATSDRAGDNYGYTF.

Turning to this clonotype: This could be a read error, since a much larger clone is one nucleotide away. The chain joins TRBV7-9 to TRBJ2-7; possible D gene TRBD1, 6 bases. The DNA end is a closer match to TRBJ2-1, so the J assignment may be wrong. CDR1 is SEHNR and CDR2 is FQNEAQ in the germline V gene (reference sequence). The CDR3 spans 13 residues. The CDR3 reads CASSLMGAREQFF. In DNA, the CDR3 is TGTGCCAGCAGTTTAATGGGGGCGAGGGAGCAGTTCTTC.

Notes on this clonotype: The junction and the germline gene differ at one end; a read error may be behind it. This chain links TRBV7-7 with TRBJ1-1; D might be TRBD1 (6 bases). This CDR3 has 15 amino acids. Germline V lookup: CDR1 SSHAT, CDR2 FNYEAQ (reference sequence). The CDR3 is CASSLGLAGGDEQFF. CDR3 DNA: TGTGCTAGCAGCTTAGGGCTAGCGGGGGGCGATGAGCAGTTCTTT.

This clonotype appeared many times. J is TRBJ2-5 and V is TRBV29-1; D unresolved. The germline gives CDR1 SQVTM, CDR2 ANQGSEA. Trimming pared 3 bases from V and 5 bases from J, leaving 13 bases between. There are 13 residues in the CDR3. The CDR3 is CSVDRPPKETQYF. CDR3 DNA sequence: TGCAGCGTTGACCGACCACCCAAGGAGACCCAGTACTTC.

The table lists this clonotype with a few counts. This rearrangement joins TRBV4-1 to TRBJ1-6, with no clear D. The CDR3 spans 17 residues. Trimming pared 5 bases from V and 7 bases from J, leaving 21 bases between. Germline V lookup: CDR1 MGHRA, CDR2 YSYEKL. The CDR3 nucleotides are TGCGCCAGCAGCTACCTTACAACGGATTCCTCGAATTCACCCCTCCACTTT. The encoded protein is CASSYLTTDSSNSPLHF.

This clonotype was detected a few times. The gene calls are TRBV28 and TRBJ1-1; D remains unclear. Germline assignment: CDR1 MDHEN and CDR2 SYDVKM. There are 13 residues in the CDR3. V was shortened by 8 bases and J by 4 bases, with 14 bases between the two germline ends. The CDR3 loop reads CASSVGWSTEAFF. CDR3 sequence (DNA): TGTGCCAGCTCTGTAGGGTGGAGCACTGAAGCTTTCTTT.

Of note for this clonotype: One base away lies a much larger clone, so this may be a sequencing read error. The rearrangement links TRBV10-3 to TRBJ2-5; TRBD2 matches at 7 bases. Germline V gene lookup returns CDR1 ENHRY and CDR2 SYGVKD. There are 15 residues in the CDR3. The CDR3 loop reads CASSGGGTKAKTQYF. The CDR3 nucleotides read TGTGCCAGCAGTGGGGGGGGGACTAAAGCGAAGACCCAGTACTTC.

At least ten counts were recorded for this clonotype. This chain connects TRBV9 to TRBJ2-5, with 8 bases that match TRBD1. This CDR3 region has 14 residues. The ends lost 4 bases at V and 5 bases at J; junction bases unmatched: 7. Germline CDR1 is SGDLS and CDR2 is YYNGEE. The CDR3 DNA sequence: TGTGCCAGCAGCCCCCGGACAGGGAGGGAGACCCAGTACTTC. Residues: CASSPRTGRETQYF.

A remark on this clonotype: The junction differs from germline at one of its ends, possibly a read error. This chain links TRBV7-2 with TRBJ1-5, with D hard to call. Per germline, CDR1 SGHTA and CDR2 FQGNSA. The CDR3 spans 14 residues. The DNA of the CDR3 is TGTGCCAGCAGCTCGGACGGACGCAATCAGCCCCGGCATTTT. Residues: CASSSDGRNQPRHF.